A selection of T cell receptor beta chains follows, all from one sample in a study of response to subunit inactivated influenza vaccine. In TCRdb, the RT-PCR reads were re-called with MiXCR into one record per CDR3 protein. This table holds 650,000 to 700,000 distinct CDR3 sequences, 15% to 17% found once. Here the sequenced sample was PBMCs from blood, taken 11 to 12 days after vaccination. These receptors all stem from a man aged 45-65 years who received an inactivated influenza vaccine. CDR3s include the opening cysteine and the closing phenylalanine or tryptophan. A D gene is named only where the DNA matches it firmly. Clone size, where shown, is once, few, many, or a class for clones that have expanded.

>TRBJ2-2|TRBV5-1|few|TRBD2
CASSLDKRGQNTGELFF
TGCGCCAGCAGCTTAGATAAGCGGGGGCAGAACACCGGGGAGCTGTTTTTT
>TRBJ1-5|TRBV27|few|NA
CASSLSWEQPQHF
TGTGCCAGCAGTTTATCGTGGGAACAGCCCCAGCATTTT
>TRBJ2-1|TRBV20-1|NA|TRBD2
CSARELAGEGNEQFF
TGCAGTGCTAGAGAACTAGCGGGGGAGGGCAATGAGCAGTTCTTC
>TRBJ2-7|TRBV4-3|few|NA
CASSQGSSDSYEQYF
TGCGCCAGCAGCCAGGGTTCTAGCGACTCCTACGAGCAGTACTTC
>TRBJ1-2|TRBV5-6|once|NA
CASSTGRNYGYTF
TGTGCCAGCAGCACGGGACGGAACTATGGCTACACCTTC
>TRBJ2-5|TRBV6-2/TRBV6-3|NA|NA
CASRWDGWQETQYF
TGTGCCAGCAGGTGGGACGGGTGGCAAGAGACCCAGTACTTC
>TRBJ2-7|TRBV20-1|NA|NA
CSARRVNEQYF
TGCAGTGCTAGGAGGGTTAACGAGCAGTACTTC
>TRBJ2-1|TRBV7-2|many|NA
CASSPDKYNEQFF
TGTGCCAGCAGTCCTGATAAATACAATGAGCAGTTCTTC
>TRBJ2-1|TRBV29-1|NA|NA
CSVAGRNYNEQFF
TGCAGCGTTGCCGGCCGAAATTACAATGAGCAGTTCTTC
>TRBJ2-3|TRBV19|NA|TRBD2
CASSDLAGEPYTQYF
TGTGCCAGTAGTGACCTAGCGGGTGAACCTTATACGCAGTATTTT
>TRBJ2-3|TRBV11-1|few|TRBD1
CASSSRRRQGAPPDTQYF
TGTGCCAGCAGCTCCCGACGGAGACAGGGGGCGCCCCCAGATACGCAGTATTTT
>TRBJ2-1|TRBV28|few|NA
CASSSNFEQFF
TGTGCCAGCAGTTCTAATTTCGAGCAGTTCTTC
>TRBJ1-6|TRBV12-3/TRBV12-4|NA|TRBD1
CASSFGRTGRTNSPLHF
TGTGCCAGCAGTTTTGGCCGGACAGGGAGAACGAATTCACCCCTCCACTTT
>TRBJ2-7|TRBV18|few|NA
CASSPSFEQYF
TGTGCCAGCTCACCCTCATTCGAGCAGTACTTC
>TRBJ2-7|TRBV10-3|few|NA
CAINPGVNSYEQYF
TGTGCCATCAACCCGGGGGTCAACTCCTACGAGCAGTACTTC
>TRBJ2-1|TRBV12-3/TRBV12-4|few|TRBD1
CASRSGTGHYNEQFF
TGTGCCAGCAGATCCGGGACAGGGCACTACAATGAGCAGTTCTTC
>TRBJ2-5|TRBV6-1|NA|NA
CASSPPGAAETQYF
TGTGCCAGCAGTCCCCCGGGGGCGGCGGAGACCCAGTACTTC
>TRBJ2-1|TRBV9|few|NA
CASSPPVVANEQFF
TGTGCCAGCAGCCCCCCTGTGGTAGCCAATGAGCAGTTCTTC
>TRBJ2-4|TRBV14|few|NA
CASSQGPSRAKNIQYF
TGTGCCAGCAGCCAAGGACCCAGTCGAGCCAAAAACATTCAGTACTTC
>TRBJ1-3|TRBV4-1|NA|TRBD1
CASSPHGTGAQGFGNTIYF
TGCGCCAGCAGCCCGCACGGGACAGGGGCGCAAGGTTTTGGAAACACCATATATTTT
>TRBJ2-1|TRBV10-2|NA|NA
CASSETGTPLNEQFF
TGCGCCAGCAGTGAGACAGGGACTCCCCTCAATGAGCAGTTCTTC
>TRBJ2-1|TRBV7-9|NA|NA
CASSLTGLYNEQFF
TGTGCCAGCAGCCTCACGGGGCTGTACAATGAGCAGTTCTTC
>TRBJ2-3|TRBV12-3/TRBV12-4|NA|TRBD1
CASSFRHWGQGVTDTQYF
TGTGCCAGCAGTTTTCGTCACTGGGGACAGGGTGTAACAGATACGCAGTATTTT
>TRBJ1-1|TRBV20-1|few|TRBD1
CSARGGQTNTEAFF
TGCAGTGCTCGTGGGGGACAGACGAACACTGAAGCTTTCTTT
>TRBJ2-3|TRBV20-1|NA|NA
CSAREDGAWGYTQYF
TGCAGTGCTAGAGAGGACGGAGCCTGGGGTTATACGCAGTATTTT
>TRBJ2-2|TRBV5-1|few|NA
CASSIRRADTGELFF
TGCGCCAGCAGCATCAGAAGAGCCGACACCGGGGAGCTGTTTTTT
>TRBJ2-7|TRBV3-1|few|TRBD1
CASSQQGEKYF
TGTGCCAGCAGCCAGCAGGGGGAGAAGTACTTC